One and the same sample provided the 10 T cell receptor beta chains below, sequenced in a study of human T cells and chemical hapten exposure. TCRdb recomputed calls from the RACE reads with MiXCR, one row per CDR3 protein. Among approximately 340,000 distinct CDR3 sequences listed, roughly 6.9% were seen once. This sample's time point: patch test 1, 2 weeks after DPC sensitization. As for treatment: therapeutic diphenylcyclopropenone sensitization with weekly scalp DPC. The sequencing here drew on whole blood, taken in connection with sensitization to the hapten diphenylcyclopropenone (DPC). All receptors come from a woman younger than 30 with alopecia areata. Some clones in this sample may be carry-over from other donors' samples.

The sample holds a few counts of this clonotype. A read error may produce the germline difference seen at one junction end. V usage is TRBV18 and J usage is TRBJ2-5; D uncertain. The length of the CDR3 is 14 residues. The V gene's germline CDR1 is KGHSH and CDR2 LQKENI. CDR3 loop: CASSPPFYQETQYF. CDR3 coding DNA: TGTGCCAGCTCACCACCGTTTTACCAGGAGACCCAGTACTTC.

The rearrangement joins TRBV20-1 to TRBJ1-1, with 8 bases fitting TRBD1. The trim removed 2 bases at V and 6 bases at J, leaving 2 bases unmatched. There are 12 residues in the CDR3. The germline CDR1 and CDR2 sequences are DFQATT and SNEGSKA (reference sequence). DNA of the CDR3: TGCAGTGCTAGACAGGGGGCGGCTGAAGCTTTCTTT. Protein: CSARQGAAEAFF.

The chain has TRBV7-9 and TRBJ2-3; weak D call: TRBD2 (5 bases). The CDR3 runs 17 residues. Trimming pared 0 bases from V and 2 bases from J, leaving 15 bases between. Germline loops: CDR1 SEHNR, CDR2 FQNEAQ (reference sequence). CDR3 protein: CASSLAISGSYTDTQYF. The CDR3 DNA reads as TGTGCCAGCAGCTTAGCCATATCGGGGTCTTACACAGATACGCAGTATTTT. Supplemented by reference TRBV7-9 and TRBJ2-3, the full variable domain reads DTGVSQNPRHKITKRGQNVTFRCDPISEHNRLYWYRQTLGQGPEFLTYFQNEAQLEKSRLLSDRFSAERPKGSFSTLEIQRTEQGDSAMYLCASSLAISGSYTDTQYFGPGTRLTVL.

The sample holds a few counts of this clonotype. The rearrangement links TRBV7-9 to TRBJ1-2; possible D gene TRBD1, 5 bases. V was clipped by 5 bases and J by 4 bases, with 20 bases between them. Germline V gene sequence: CDR1 SEHNR, CDR2 FQNEAQ (reference sequence). This CDR3 has 16 amino acids. CDR3 sequence reads: CASSQSSGTSFYGYTF. The CDR3 bases are TGTGCCAGCAGCCAATCGTCCGGGACCAGTTTCTATGGCTACACCTTC. Supplemented by reference TRBV7-9 and TRBJ1-2, the full variable domain reads DTGVSQNPRHKITKRGQNVTFRCDPISEHNRLYWYRQTLGQGPEFLTYFQNEAQLEKSRLLSDRFSAERPKGSFSTLEIQRTEQGDSAMYLCASSQSSGTSFYGYTFGSGTRLTVV.

V usage is TRBV20-1 and J usage is TRBJ2-3, with TRBD1 matching 7 bases. Trimming cost V 2 bases and J 3 bases; bases outside gene matches: 8. Germline V CDR1 and CDR2: DFQATT, SNEGSKA (reference sequence). This CDR3 is 15 amino acids long. The CDR3 bases are TGCAGTGCTAGACCGGGGACAGATAGAACAGATACGCAGTATTTT. The encoded protein is CSARPGTDRTDTQYF.

This clonotype was seen at least ten times. The chain has TRBV7-6 and TRBJ2-1; 13 bases agree with TRBD2. Trimming at V came to 9 bases and at J to 6 bases, leaving 11 bases not matched to a gene. The CDR3 loop spans 16 amino acids. Germline-derived CDR1 and CDR2 are SGHVS and FNYEAQ. The DNA of the CDR3 is TGTGCCAGTTCGGGACTAGCGGGGTTATTGCTCAATGAGCAGTTCTTC. Translated, it gives CASSGLAGLLLNEQFF.

The chain uses TRBV27 and TRBJ1-5; 7 bases line up with TRBD1. This CDR3 spans 15 amino acids. V lost 2 bases and J lost 3; bases outside the gene matches: 4. CDR1 MNHEY and CDR2 SMNVEV come from the germline V gene (reference sequence). The CDR3 coding sequence is TGTGCCAGCAGTTTAGTCGGGACAGTCAATCAGCCCCAGCATTTT. It encodes CASSLVGTVNQPQHF.

This clonotype was counted between two and nine times. The chain links TRBV20-1 to TRBJ1-6, with 9 bases lining up with TRBD1. The J segment lost 1 base and the V segment lost 2 bases, leaving 9 bases of the junction unmatched. The CDR3 has 18 amino acids. Germline CDR1 reads DFQATT; CDR2 reads SNEGSKA (reference sequence). CDR3 sequence (DNA): TGCAGTGCTAGACTGACAGGGGGGAAAGGGTCCTATAATTCACCCCTCCACTTT. It is translated as CSARLTGGKGSYNSPLHF.

The chain is built from TRBV29-1 and TRBJ2-1; D uncertain. This CDR3 is built from 12 residues. Germline-derived CDR1 and CDR2 are SQVTM and ANQGSEA. Trimming shortened V by 7 bases and J by 6 bases, and 13 bases separated the two germline ends. The CDR3 region is CSGKEYANEQFF. The CDR3 DNA sequence: TGCAGCGGCAAGGAGTATGCCAATGAGCAGTTCTTC.

This clonotype was seen a few times. The chain couples TRBV27 to TRBJ2-3; D remains unclear. Trimming pared 11 bases from V and 0 bases from J, leaving 12 bases between. The CDR3 loop spans 13 amino acids. From germline, CDR1 is MNHEY and CDR2 SMNVEV (reference sequence). CDR3 coding DNA: TGTGCCTCAAGGAAGCGCAGCACAGATACGCAGTATTTT. As protein: CASRKRSTDTQYF.